This T cell receptor beta chain emerged from a study of T cells in Graves' hyperthyroidism and ophthalmopathy (dated by TCRdb to about 2019). A note on the overall study: Peripheral blood was collected at initial diagnosis, before any treatment. TCR V-J signatures able to tell the groups apart were searched for in a discovery cohort of about a hundred patients, of whom over 40 had Graves' ophthalmopathy and around 57 had stable Graves' hyperthyroidism. Prospective prediction of ophthalmopathy was tested in an independent validation cohort of 18 to 20 hyperthyroidism patients and 15 to 17 patients who later progressed to ophthalmopathy. The 75 to 100 discovery patients were divided at random into training and test sets in a 7:3 ratio. Thyroid tissue and blood T-cell repertoires from six Graves' hyperthyroidism patients were also compared in the study. Following sampling, methimazole starting at 30 mg daily was given to hyperthyroidism patients, and high-dose intravenous methylprednisolone was given to ophthalmopathy patients. According to the paper, TCR Vbeta CDR3 sequencing was carried out on 135 peripheral blood samples, which came from 40 to 45 ophthalmopathy, 75 to 80 hyperthyroidism and approximately 17 progressor patients.

Here is what the overall study found, with its caveats: Most expanded thyroid clonotypes (frequency above 0.001) were also detected in blood, a finding suggesting that blood repertoires may reflect thyroid immune responses. In validation, the model predicted progression to ophthalmopathy with over 65% sensitivity and 72.22% specificity, a median of about 6 months before onset. No statistical method was used to fix the sample size in advance, and group allocation was not hidden from the investigators. In cross-validation, a model built on a 13 V-J signature told ophthalmopathy apart from stable hyperthyroidism with approximately 90% sensitivity and 81% to 82% specificity, and in testing the same model reached 80%/75%.

With regard to this clonotype: Its target antigen remains unknown. A much larger clone differs from this one at a single base, so this may be a read error.

Stable Graves' hyperthyroidism was defined as no progression to ophthalmopathy during 18 months of follow-up. Hyperthyroidism patients were aged 18 to 65 years and newly diagnosed, with disease duration of less than 2 months. Any patient with an uncontrolled infection, another autoimmune disease, pregnancy or lactation was excluded. Diagnoses were established on the basis of clinical symptoms, serum thyroxine and TRAb, thyroid ultrasound, and orbital computed tomography. Ficoll-Paque density gradient centrifugation was used to isolate PBMCs from approximately 10 ml of fresh peripheral blood. Total RNA was extracted with Trizol reagent, and quality was checked on an Agilent 2100 Bioanalyzer. The TCR beta CDR3 regions were amplified from RNA transcripts. A first-round RT-PCR of the TCR CDR3 used the HTBI primer set with the Qiagen OneStep RT-PCR kit. Libraries were constructed in a second round of multiplex PCR, after which size selection and purification were performed. Libraries were sequenced paired-end with 100 bp reads on an Illumina HiSeq2000. In the authors' own workflow: Raw data were processed with SOAPnuke, discarding reads with adapters, uncalled bases, mean Phred below 15, or no exact constant-primer or identifier match. COPE v1.2.5 was used to merge the high-quality paired reads, and each unique nucleotide sequence was defined as a clonotype. MiTCR v1.1 was used to align clonotypes to the IMGT TRBV, TRBD and TRBJ reference segments. Analysis was restricted to V-J combinations with a frequency above 0.0001, which covered roughly 99% of repertoires. The TCS score was defined as F50 (clonal expansion) divided by E x V (chaos), with BLOSUM62-based TCRdist calculated between CDR3 peptides within each V-J. Welch's t-statistics and random forest reduced roughly 500 V-J features to 13, which were used in a naive Bayes classifier (R e1071). In-frame beta chains were kept once TCRdb had trimmed the public reads at Q25 with fastp and called clones with MiXCR. Rows are unified per CDR3 protein, each entry keeping the most common DNA and genes. What appears here as the V and J calls and clone size reflects TCRdb's work, not the paper's. The sample table records about 420,000 distinct CDR3 sequences; about 13% of these occur just once. The top ten clonotypes cover 5% to 6.5% of the sample.

The junction carries 11 bases between V and J, which are trimmed by 2 bases and 3 bases respectively. Counted from cysteine to phenylalanine, this CDR3 has 15 amino acids. The entry retains the CDR3 DNA only, 45 bases that are in frame from base 1. As encoded in the germline V gene, CDR1 is WSHSY while CDR2 is SAAADI. This TCR came from a woman in her late teens or twenties with Graves' hyperthyroidism. Sequenced: blood. Rearrangement joined TRBV10-2 to TRBJ2-1; confidence is insufficient to name the D gene. The sequenced DNA: TGCGCCAGCAGTGAGAGGACGGAGATCTACAATGAGCAGTTCTTC. Translated, this gives CASSERTEIYNEQFF.